These 15 T cell receptor beta chains were all obtained from the same sample, sequenced in a study of control samples from healthy donors and cancer patients. TCRdb's table, derived via immunoSEQ multiplex PCR, lists solely in-frame clones and lacks some. The sample has about 98,000 clones, 82% seen once. The sequencing input was blood. The receptor set was obtained from a man aged 60 to 69 in good health.

The chain joins TRBV7-8 to TRBJ1-5; D gene uncertain. The V end was cut by 1 base, the J end by 0 bases, with 10 bases between. Germline V CDR1 and CDR2: SGHVS, FQNEAQ. CDR3 length: 16 residues. The CDR3 sequence: CASSLGMEYSNQPQHF. DNA for the CDR3: TGTGCCAGCAGCTTAGGAATGGAATATAGCAATCAGCCCCAGCATTTT.

This chain uses TRBV10-3 with TRBJ1-6; D not certain. Looked up from germline, CDR1 is ENHRY and CDR2 is SYGVKD. Deletions cut 6 bases from V and 6 bases from J, with 12 bases between. The CDR3 is made up of 14 amino acids. CDR3 in DNA: TGTGCCATCAGGAGGGCAAGTGCTAATTCACCCCTCCACTTT. It encodes CAIRRASANSPLHF.

The chain combines TRBV7-9 with TRBJ2-2; the match to TRBD2 covers 11 bases. The CDR3 length is 17 residues. Germline trimming cut 2 bases from V and 4 bases from J; bases unmatched to any gene: 6. Germline CDR1 and CDR2: SEHNR and FQNEAQ (reference sequence). This CDR3 reads CASSLPTSGSSTGELFF. CDR3 DNA: TGTGCCAGCAGCTTACCTACTAGCGGGAGTTCCACCGGGGAGCTGTTTTTT.

The chain uses TRBV11-2 and TRBJ1-1; D gene unclear. This CDR3 region has 17 residues. CDR1 SGHAT and CDR2 FQNNGV come from the germline V gene. Between the trimmed V and J ends, which lost 7 bases and 7 bases, there was a span of 28 bases. In DNA form, the CDR3 reads TGTGCCAGCAAAGGGTCCTCAAGAGGACGAGACCCCAATGAAGCTTTCTTT. Its translation: CASKGSSRGRDPNEAFF. Variable domain in full (rest from reference TRBV11-2 and TRBJ1-1): EAGVAQSPRYKIIEKRQSVAFWCNPISGHATLYWYQQILGQGPKLLIQFQNNGVVDDSQLPKDRFSAERLKGVDSTLKIQPAKLEDSAVYLCASKGSSRGRDPNEAFFGQGTRLTVV.

The V and J genes are TRBV13 and TRBJ2-5; possible D gene TRBD1, 6 bases. V shed 5 bases and J shed 2 bases, with 15 bases lying between them. CDR1 PRHDT and CDR2 FYEKMQ come from the germline V gene (reference sequence). This CDR3 is 15 amino acids long. The CDR3 region is CASSVTGSRQETQYF. DNA of the CDR3: TGTGCCAGCAGCGTAACAGGGTCTCGGCAAGAGACCCAGTACTTC.

This chain uses TRBV28 with TRBJ1-2; TRBD1 is a possible D gene (6 bases). Trimming took off 10 bases at V and 3 bases at J, with 9 bases between the two ends. Germline assignment: CDR1 MDHEN and CDR2 SYDVKM. The CDR3 extends over 11 amino acids. CDR3 sequence (DNA): TGTGCCACAGGGGCTTACTATGGCTACACCTTC. Translating it yields CATGAYYGYTF.

The chain links TRBV7-6 to TRBJ2-1; 10 bases map to TRBD2. The J segment lost 6 bases and the V segment lost 2 bases, leaving 7 bases of the junction unmatched. CDR1 SGHVS and CDR2 FNYEAQ come from the germline V gene. The CDR3 runs to 16 residues. The CDR3 DNA reads TGTGCCAGCAGCTTAAGGTCAGCGGGAGGGCCCAATGAGCAGTTCTTC. This gives the protein CASSLRSAGGPNEQFF.

The chain employs TRBV5-1 and TRBJ1-5; 7 bases match TRBD1. The junction had 7 bases not matched to a gene; V was cut back by 4 bases and J by 6 bases. Germline V gene data show CDR1 as SGHRS and CDR2 as YFSETQ. This CDR3 has 14 residues. CDR3 sequence (DNA): TGCGCCAGCAGCCACGGGACAGAGGGTCAGCCCCAGCATTTT. Amino acid sequence: CASSHGTEGQPQHF.

The genes are TRBV7-9 and TRBJ2-7, with D perhaps being TRBD1 or TRBD2 (5 bases each). The CDR3 length is 12 residues. With 7 bases removed from V and 3 bases from J, the gap between germline ends came to 10 bases. Germline V gene sequence: CDR1 SEHNR, CDR2 FQNEAQ (reference sequence). The CDR3 nucleotides read TGTGCCAGCACCGGGGACGGCTACGAGCAGTACTTC. Its translation: CASTGDGYEQYF.

CDR3 sequence: CASSPRPPTSGANVLTF. Written as DNA, the CDR3 is TGCGCCAGCAGCCCCCGTCCCCCCACCTCGGGGGCCAACGTCCTGACTTTC. The chain recombines TRBV5-1 with TRBJ2-6, with D unclear. From germline, CDR1 is SGHRS and CDR2 YFSETQ. CDR3 length equals 17 residues. The germline V and J ends were trimmed by 4 bases and 4 bases, with 18 bases remaining between them.

This clone came up once. This chain connects TRBV5-4 to TRBJ1-1; TRBD1 aligns across 8 bases. Germline loops: CDR1 SGHNT, CDR2 YYREEE (reference sequence). This CDR3 comprises 13 residues. The V gene end was trimmed by 4 bases and the J gene end by 7 bases; junction bases not matched to a gene: 6. Here the CDR3 DNA reads TGTGCCAGCAGCAGGAGAACAGGGGGTGAAGCTTTCTTT. This encodes CASSRRTGGEAFF.

This chain links TRBV5-8 with TRBJ2-7; 8 bases agree with TRBD1. CDR1 is SGHTS, CDR2 YDEGEE, per germline. Losses at the gene ends were 2 bases for V and 3 bases for J; bases not matched to a gene: 16. The CDR3 length is 18 residues. This CDR3 is CASSLGDGLRTGLYEQYF. Written as DNA, the CDR3 is TGTGCCAGCAGCTTAGGGGATGGGCTAAGGACAGGGCTCTACGAGCAGTACTTC. Drawing the rest from reference TRBV5-8 and TRBJ2-7, the complete variable domain is EAGVTQSPTHLIKTRGQQATLRCSPISGHTSVYWYQQALGLGLQFLLWYDEGEERNRGNFPPRFSGRQFPNYSSELNVNALELEDSALYLCASSLGDGLRTGLYEQYFGPGTRLTVT.

The rearrangement joins TRBV12-3 or TRBV12-4 to TRBJ2-3, with D possibly being TRBD2 (6 bases). This CDR3 region has 13 residues. V was cut by 7 bases and J by 10 bases, with 18 bases left in between. The CDR3 protein is CASTNSGDSAQYF. CDR3 DNA sequence: TGTGCCAGCACGAACTCGGGGGATTCGGCGCAGTATTTT.

The chain combines TRBV7-9 with TRBJ2-1, with no clear D. V was clipped by 5 bases and J by 0 bases, with 17 bases between them. This CDR3 is 17 amino acids long. In germline, CDR1 is SEHNR, CDR2 FQNEAQ (reference sequence). The CDR3 DNA is TGTGCCAGCAGCCCAGGAATTTCAGTGAGCTCCTACAATGAGCAGTTCTTC. It yields the protein CASSPGISVSSYNEQFF.

The J gene is TRBJ2-3, the V gene TRBV3-1 (or the pseudogene TRBV3-2); 9 nucleotides match TRBD2. CDR3 size: 15 residues. Germline-derived CDR1 and CDR2 are LGHDT and YNNKEL (reference sequence). The V and J ends lost 3 bases and 5 bases, in that order; junction bases with no gene match: 6. Here the CDR3 reads CASSQREGRGDTQYF. CDR3 sequence (DNA): TGTGCCAGCAGCCAGCGGGAGGGCCGAGGAGATACGCAGTATTTT.